The 24 T cell receptor beta chains given below trace back to one sample, sequenced in a study of T cells in Graves' hyperthyroidism and ophthalmopathy. The investigators amplified TCR beta CDR3 regions from RNA transcripts. TCR CDR3 underwent first-round RT-PCR with the HTBI primer set. TCRdb itself ran the multiplex PCR reads through MiXCR, one entry per CDR3 protein. The repertoire holds more than 45,000 distinct CDR3 sequences, with less than 50% as singletons. Sequencing was performed on blood. The receptor source for this set is a woman in her 30s with Graves' ophthalmopathy.

In the case of this clonotype: This CDR3 fails to terminate in the conserved phenylalanine or tryptophan, so it likely reflects a read error. No DNA is shown, since the ends of the CDR3 on it are uncertain; the CDR3 is the one TCRdb lists. V usage is TRBV9 and J usage is TRBJ1-4; TRBD1, the table's D call, was not compared with the DNA. Per the germline V gene, CDR1 is SGDLS and CDR2 is YYNGEE. Including both end residues, the CDR3 is 8 amino acids long. The CDR3 protein is CASSASTG.

As for this clonotype: The junction departs from the called germline gene at one end, perhaps through a read error. This chain uses TRBV4-2 with TRBJ2-7; D may correspond to TRBD1 or TRBD2 (5 bases each). CDR1 LGHNA and CDR2 YNFKEQ come from the germline V gene. The CDR3 contains 15 residues. CDR3: CASSQEIGGTYEQYF. The CDR3 DNA is TGTGCCAGCAGCCAAGAGATTGGGGGTACCTACGAGCAGTACTTT.

The chain links TRBV15 to TRBJ2-5, with a tentative D call TRBD2 (6 bases). The CDR3 runs to 15 residues. Germline CDR1 LNHNV, CDR2 YYDKDF (reference sequence). V lost 1 base and J 3 bases, leaving 12 bases between the germline ends. CDR3 protein: CATSRAGGRKETQYF. As DNA, the CDR3 is TGTGCCACCAGCAGAGCAGGAGGGCGTAAAGAGACCCAGTACTTC.

The rearrangement uses TRBV7-6 and TRBJ2-7, with TRBD2 identical over 11 bases. The J segment lost 0 bases and the V segment lost 3 bases, leaving 1 base of the junction unmatched. CDR3 length: 15 residues. The germline V gene has CDR1 SGHVS and CDR2 FNYEAQ. CDR3 in amino acids: CASSFSGRASYEQYF. The DNA for the CDR3 is TGTGCCAGCAGCTTTAGCGGGAGGGCCTCCTACGAGCAGTACTTC.

This CDR3 reads CASSPTGNEQYF. In DNA, the CDR3 is TGTGCCAGCAGCCCGACAGGGAACGAGCAGTACTTC. The rearrangement links TRBV7-7 to TRBJ2-7, with 7 bases identical to TRBD1. Trimming at V came to 5 bases and at J to 5 bases, leaving 3 bases not matched to a gene. The CDR3 loop spans 12 amino acids. The germline gives CDR1 SSHAT, CDR2 FNYEAQ (reference sequence).

As for this clonotype: An end of the junction differs from the germline gene, which may be a read error. This rearrangement joins TRBV19 to TRBJ2-7, with 9 bases fitting TRBD1. CDR1 LNHDA and CDR2 SQIVND come from the germline V gene (reference sequence). CDR3 length: 14 amino acids. For the CDR3, the DNA is TGTGCCAGTAGTACGACAGGGGGTTCATACGAGCGGTACTTC. It is translated as CASSTTGGSYERYF.

There are many counts of this clonotype. The chain couples TRBV7-3 to TRBJ1-1; possibly TRBD1 for D (6 bases). Germline V gene lookup returns CDR1 SGHTA and CDR2 FQGTGA. This CDR3 region has 12 residues. V lost 5 bases and J 10 bases, leaving 14 bases between the germline ends. CDR3 in DNA: TGTGCCAGCAGCGTTGGGGGGCGGGGAGCTTTCTTT. Translated, it gives CASSVGGRGAFF.

With respect to this clonotype: The conserved phenylalanine or tryptophan normally closing the CDR3 is absent here, so this likely arose from a read error. The chain is built from TRBV20-1 and TRBJ2-7; 9 bases are shared with TRBD1. The V gene's germline CDR1 is DFQATT and CDR2 SNEGSKA (reference sequence). V lost 5 bases and J lost 9; bases outside the gene matches: 11. This CDR3 has 13 amino acids. The CDR3 loop reads CSARPDRGTGQYL. DNA of the CDR3: TGCAGTGCTCGTCCAGACAGGGGGACGGGGCAGTACCTC.

The chain couples TRBV7-9 to TRBJ1-4; D is possibly TRBD1 (5 bases). V was trimmed by 4 bases and J by 5 bases, leaving 11 bases between them. Germline CDR1 reads SEHNR; CDR2 reads FQNEAQ (reference sequence). The CDR3 extends over 14 amino acids. CDR3: CASSSGRNNEKLFF. CDR3 nucleotides: TGTGCCAGCAGCTCAGGGAGAAACAATGAAAAACTGTTTTTT.

This clonotype was seen many times. V gene TRBV7-9 combines with J gene TRBJ2-5; 8 nucleotides align to TRBD2. V trimming: 5 bases; J trimming: 5 bases; junction bases outside the gene matches: 10. This CDR3 comprises 15 residues. Looked up from germline, CDR1 is SEHNR and CDR2 is FQNEAQ (reference sequence). DNA for the CDR3: TGTGCCAGCAGCCCGGGGGGGGGCGTGGGTGAGACCCAGTACTTC. It yields the protein CASSPGGGVGETQYF.

At least ten counts were recorded for this clonotype. The V gene is TRBV28, the J gene TRBJ2-5, with D possibly matching TRBD1 (6 bases). Germline V gene lookup returns CDR1 MDHEN and CDR2 SYDVKM. V was trimmed by 4 bases and J by 5 bases, leaving 17 bases between them. This CDR3 spans 15 amino acids. CDR3 DNA: TGTGCCAGCAGTTCGAACAGGGAGTTCGGGGAGACCCAGTACTTC. It encodes CASSSNREFGETQYF.

This clonotype was counted at least ten times. The chain is built from TRBV24-1 and TRBJ1-1, with 10 bases lining up with TRBD1. Trimming at V came to 2 bases and at J to 6 bases, leaving 8 bases not matched to a gene. The germline V gene has CDR1 KGHDR and CDR2 SFDVKD. The CDR3 loop spans 16 amino acids. This chain's CDR3 is CATSDSPGTGVAEAFF. DNA for the CDR3: TGTGCCACCAGTGATTCCCCCGGGACAGGGGTGGCTGAAGCTTTCTTT.

CDR3 DNA: TGTGCCAGCAGTTTAGGGCAGTTCTTC. It is translated as CASSLGQFF. V gene TRBV12-3 or TRBV12-4 combines with J gene TRBJ2-1, with unresolved D. The CDR3 is 9 amino acids. The V and J ends lost 1 base and 12 bases respectively, with 1 base between them.

The V gene is TRBV25-1, the J gene TRBJ2-7; a weak D match, TRBD1 (6 bases). The germline V and J ends were trimmed by 4 bases and 7 bases, with 20 bases remaining between them. The CDR3 is 15 amino acids. Germline assignment: CDR1 MGHDK and CDR2 SYGVNS. The CDR3 bases are TGTGCCAGCAGTGGGATCGACAGGAGGCAAGGGGAGCAGTACTTC. Amino acids: CASSGIDRRQGEQYF.

Notes on this clonotype: The germline gene is not matched at one end of the junction; a read error may be the cause. The chain employs TRBV9 and TRBJ2-6, with D perhaps assigned TRBD1 or TRBD2 (6 bases each). The CDR3 has 18 amino acids. Looked up from germline, CDR1 is SGDLS and CDR2 is YYNGEE. CDR3 in amino acids: CASSVKRTDPWGAKVLTF. CDR3 sequence (DNA): TGTGCCAGCAGCGTAAAACGGACTGACCCGTGGGGGGCCAAGGTCCTGACTTTC.

Many counts were recorded for this clonotype. This chain uses TRBV9 with TRBJ1-2; tentatively, D is TRBD1 (6 bases). Germline V CDR1 and CDR2: SGDLS, YYNGEE. The CDR3 covers 14 residues. Between the trimmed V and J ends, which lost 1 base and 4 bases, there was a span of 11 bases. The CDR3 DNA follows: TGTGCCAGCAGCGTATCTTGGGGGGCCTATGGCTACACCTTC. Amino acid sequence: CASSVSWGAYGYTF.

This clonotype came up once. The chain employs TRBV20-1 and TRBJ2-7, with TRBD1 identical over 7 bases. The germline V gene encodes CDR1 DFQATT and CDR2 SNEGSKA (reference sequence). Trimming at V came to 0 bases and at J to 3 bases, leaving 5 bases not matched to a gene. This CDR3 has 14 residues. The DNA for the CDR3 is TGCAGTGCTAGAGAACGGGACAGCTACTACGAGCAGTACTTC. Its translation: CSARERDSYYEQYF.

On this clonotype: Because the CDR3's place on the DNA is in doubt, the DNA is left out and the CDR3 is given as listed by TCRdb. The CDR3 is CASSVAGSGEQYFGELFF. This sequence joins TRBV9 and TRBJ2-2; TRBD1, the table's D call, lacks a check against the DNA. CDR1 and CDR2 from the germline V gene are SGDLS and YYNGEE. The CDR3 is 18 amino acids long, termini counted.

Many counts were recorded for this clonotype. This chain uses TRBV12-3 or TRBV12-4 with TRBJ2-1; 13 bases line up with TRBD2. The V and J ends lost 6 bases and 10 bases, in that order; junction bases with no gene match: 12. The CDR3 covers 16 residues. The DNA of the CDR3 is TGTGCCAGCAGCTTTACCAGACTAGCGGGGGGAGTGGAGCAGTTCTTC. Translating it yields CASSFTRLAGGVEQFF.

Points on this clonotype: Likely a read error: the CDR3 ends without its conserved phenylalanine or tryptophan. No DNA is shown, since the ends of the CDR3 on it are uncertain; the CDR3 is the one TCRdb lists. The genes are TRBV20-1 and TRBJ2-6. CDR1 and CDR2 from the germline V gene are DFQATT and SNEGSKA (reference sequence). The CDR3 is 8 amino acids long, termini counted. This chain's CDR3 is CSARDVYT.

A remark on this clonotype: The CDR3 ends on some other residue instead of the conserved phenylalanine or tryptophan, so this is likely a read error. V usage is TRBV2 and J usage is TRBJ2-1; possible D gene TRBD2, 6 bases. Germline V gene lookup returns CDR1 SNHLY and CDR2 FYNNEI. The CDR3 consists of 15 residues. With 2 bases removed from V and 8 bases from J, the gap between germline ends came to 16 bases. CDR3 bases: TGTGCCAGCAGTGAATGGTTCGGGACTTCCCATGAGCAGTTCTGC. Amino acids: CASSEWFGTSHEQFC.

The chain carries TRBV5-1 and TRBJ2-1; no clear D gene. The CDR3 length is 15 residues. CDR1 is SGHRS and CDR2 is YFSETQ in the germline V gene. V was clipped by 0 bases and J by 7 bases, with 14 bases between them. In DNA form, the CDR3 reads TGCGCCAGCAGCTTGGCCCCGGGTCTTGTTAATGAGCAGTTCTTC. This translates into CASSLAPGLVNEQFF.

Concerning this clonotype itself: At one end the junction does not follow the germline gene, possibly because of a read error. This chain joins TRBV2 and TRBJ2-2; D remains ambiguous. Per the germline V gene, CDR1 is SNHLY and CDR2 is FYNNEI. CDR3 length equals 13 residues. The CDR3 here is CVSSEVSLGELFF. The CDR3 nucleotides are TGTGTCAGCAGTGAAGTTAGCCTCGGGGAGCTGTTTTTT.

This rearrangement joins TRBV30 to TRBJ2-5, with TRBD1 identical over 9 bases. V shed 4 bases, J shed 5 bases, and the junction held 8 bases outside the gene matches. Germline V gives CDR1 GTSNPN, CDR2 SVGIG (reference sequence). This CDR3 has 14 residues. CDR3 DNA: TGTGCCTGGACTTGGGACAGGGCCGCGGAGACCCAGTACTTC. This encodes CAWTWDRAAETQYF. Using reference TRBV30 and TRBJ2-5 for the parts outside the CDR3, the full variable domain is SQTIHQWPATLVQPVGSPLSLECTVEGTSNPNLYWYRQAAGRGLQLLFYSVGIGQISSEVPQNLSASRPQDRQFILSSKKLLLSDSGFYLCAWTWDRAAETQYFGPGTRLLVL.